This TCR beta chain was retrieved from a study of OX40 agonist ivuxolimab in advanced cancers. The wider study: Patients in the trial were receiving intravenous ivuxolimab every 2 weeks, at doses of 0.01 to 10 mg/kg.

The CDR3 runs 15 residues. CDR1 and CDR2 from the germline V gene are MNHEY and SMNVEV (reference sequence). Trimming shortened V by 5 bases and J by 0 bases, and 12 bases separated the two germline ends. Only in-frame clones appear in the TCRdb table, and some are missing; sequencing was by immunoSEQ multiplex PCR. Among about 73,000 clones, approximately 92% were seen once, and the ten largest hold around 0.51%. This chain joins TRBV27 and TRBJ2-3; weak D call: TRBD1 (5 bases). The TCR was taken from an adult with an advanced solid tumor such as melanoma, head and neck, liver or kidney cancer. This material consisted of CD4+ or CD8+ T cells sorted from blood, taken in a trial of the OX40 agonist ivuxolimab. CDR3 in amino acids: CASSQETVSTDTQYF. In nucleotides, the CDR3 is TGTGCCAGCAGTCAAGAGACAGTGAGCACAGATACGCAGTATTTT.